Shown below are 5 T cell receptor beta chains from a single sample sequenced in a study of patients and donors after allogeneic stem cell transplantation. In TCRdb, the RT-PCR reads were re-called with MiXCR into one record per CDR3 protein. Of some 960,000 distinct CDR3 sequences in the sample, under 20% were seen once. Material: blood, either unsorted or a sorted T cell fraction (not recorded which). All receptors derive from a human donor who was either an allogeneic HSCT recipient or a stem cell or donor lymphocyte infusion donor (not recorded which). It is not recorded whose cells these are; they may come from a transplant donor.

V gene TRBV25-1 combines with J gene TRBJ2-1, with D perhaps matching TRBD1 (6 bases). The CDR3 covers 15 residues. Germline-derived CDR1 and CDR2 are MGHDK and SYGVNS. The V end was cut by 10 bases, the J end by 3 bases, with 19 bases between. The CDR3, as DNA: TGTGCCACGGCAAGGGTCGCAGGGGACTACAATGAGCAGTTCTTC. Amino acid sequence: CATARVAGDYNEQFF.

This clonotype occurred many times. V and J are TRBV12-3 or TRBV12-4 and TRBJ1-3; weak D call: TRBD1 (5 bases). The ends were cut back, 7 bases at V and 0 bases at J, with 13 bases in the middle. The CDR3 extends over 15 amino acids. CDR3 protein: CASTMRRGSGNTIYF. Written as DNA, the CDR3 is TGTGCCAGCACCATGAGGAGGGGCTCTGGAAACACCATATATTTT.

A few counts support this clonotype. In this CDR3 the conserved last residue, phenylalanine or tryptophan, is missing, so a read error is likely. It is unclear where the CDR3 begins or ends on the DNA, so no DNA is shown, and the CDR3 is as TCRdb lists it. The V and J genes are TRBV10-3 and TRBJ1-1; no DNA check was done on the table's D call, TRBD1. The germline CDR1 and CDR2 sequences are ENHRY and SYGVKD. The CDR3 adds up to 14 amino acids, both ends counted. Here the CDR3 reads CAISESKWTGGPVV.

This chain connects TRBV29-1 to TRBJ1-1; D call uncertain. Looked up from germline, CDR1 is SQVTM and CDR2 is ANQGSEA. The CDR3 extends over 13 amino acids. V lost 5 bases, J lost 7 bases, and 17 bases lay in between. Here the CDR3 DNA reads TGCAGCGTTAAAGGGCGTCAGGTTAATGAAGCTTTCTTT. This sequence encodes CSVKGRQVNEAFF.

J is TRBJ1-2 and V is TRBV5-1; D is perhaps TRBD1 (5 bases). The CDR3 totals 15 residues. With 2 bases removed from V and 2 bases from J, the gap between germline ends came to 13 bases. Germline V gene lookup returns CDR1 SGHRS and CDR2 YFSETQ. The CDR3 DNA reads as TGCGCCAGCAGCTTTGGGGGTTTATCGAACTATGGCTACACCTTC. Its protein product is CASSFGGLSNYGYTF.